This T cell receptor (beta chain) was recorded in a study of blood T cell repertoires in COVID-19 (TCRdb year 2020). In the study overall: The collaborator samples originated in the United States, Italy and Spain and spanned the acute and convalescent phases of COVID-19. The dataset comprised deeply sampled blood TCRbeta repertoires from subjects exposed to, actively infected with, or recovered from COVID-19. Samples came from the ongoing ImmuneRACE study (first 160 participants) plus 1,254 subjects from 6 global collaborators. The material from the prospective study consisted of cDNA or gDNA derived from T cells, B-cell-depleted T cells, or PBMCs. Where HLA class I and class II types were available, the types were taken from metadata supplied by the sample provider, not from assay-based typing. Sample metadata almost always included a de-identified subject ID, COVID-19 status, age in years and sex. The repertoires were made available in a free public database intended to serve as a resource for research on the immune response to SARS-CoV-2.

Study-wide conclusions, independent of this receptor: Clinical and demographic metadata were provided uncurated, with the amount varying by source and participant.

TCRbeta CDR3 regions were amplified from genomic DNA using the immunoSEQ Assay, a bias-controlled multiplex PCR. The paper's processing steps were these. The number of nucleated cells in each sample was estimated from the amplification of reference gene primers within the assay. Sequence reads were collapsed and filtered to measure the absolute abundance of every unique TCRbeta CDR3 rearrangement. For each sample, productive Simpson clonality was calculated by taking the square root of Simpson's diversity index across productive rearrangements. Here the immuneACCESS table is served through TCRdb, limited to in-frame sequences with V and J called. Missing clones are a known gap in these copies; in checked studies unresolved V genes cover under half, and the rest lacks a known reason. For V, J and clone size, that table is used; D and trimming come from the DNA. This sample comprises some 200,000 clones, 80% to 90% of them detected only once. The ten largest make up approximately 3.4% of the sample.

A note on this clone: Its target antigen remains unknown. Base qualities are not provided; no much larger clone lies one nucleotide away.

Counted from cysteine to phenylalanine, this CDR3 has 15 amino acids. The kept DNA is CDR3 alone, 45 bases in frame from the first base. CDR1 SNHLY and CDR2 FYNNEI are derived from the germline V gene. At the junction V is shortened by 3 bases and J by 0 bases, with 8 bases in between. Participants in the prospective study were enrolled through a virtual design, were aged 18 to 89 years, and lived in about 25 United States geographic areas. Cohort assignment in the prospective study relied on participant-reported clinical history from a screening survey and a study questionnaire. Mobile phlebotomists in the prospective study collected whole blood, serum and a nasopharyngeal or oropharyngeal swab from every participant. Additional blood draws and questionnaires over an approximately 2-month period could optionally be provided by prospective study participants. Prospective study blood samples were shipped either frozen or at room temperature before DNA extraction.

This receptor was obtained from a young woman in a cohort exposed to, infected with or recovered from COVID-19 (not recorded which). Sequencing was carried out using PBMCs or T cells enriched from blood (not recorded which). The rearrangement joined TRBV2 to TRBJ1-4, with the D gene not clear enough to name. The encoded CDR3 is CASSELQTTNEKLFF. The DNA sequence is TGTGCCAGCAGTGAGTTACAGACAACTAATGAAAAACTGTTTTTT.